Listed below are T cell receptor beta chains from one sample, sequenced in a study of shared clonotypes between healthy human individuals. TCRdb's table, derived via immunoSEQ multiplex PCR, lists solely in-frame clones and lacks some. The table lists about 680,000 clones, about 91% of them singletons. Sequenced input: naive CD8+ T cells sorted from blood. Receptors were obtained from a man aged 30 to 45 in good health. The CDR3 runs from the conserved cysteine through the conserved F or W. D genes are given only for firm matches. For some rows the clone size is stated as once, few or many, or as a class when expanded; others skip it.

TRBJ2-1 | once | 15 | TRBV6-1 | TRBD2 | TGTGCCAGCAGCCGCAGCGGGAGATCCTACAATGAGCAGTTCTTC | CASSRSGRSYNEQFF
TRBJ2-3 | - | 13 | TRBV29-1 | - | TGCAGCGTTCTTCCAGTGTCGACAGATACGCAGTATTTT | CSVLPVSTDTQYF
TRBJ2-7 | - | 17 | TRBV7-6 | - | TGTGCCAGCAGCTTAAATGCGGGATTAAAAGGACGTTACGAGCAGTACTTC | CASSLNAGLKGRYEQYF
TRBJ2-7 | - | 14 | TRBV7-3 | - | TGTGCCAAAGTGCTGCGCCGCTCCCCCTACGAGCAGTACTTC | CAKVLRRSPYEQYF
TRBJ2-2 | - | 16 | TRBV27 | - | TGTGCCAGCAGTATTTCCAGGGGGGAATACACCGGGGAGCTGTTTTTT | CASSISRGEYTGELFF
TRBJ1-1 | - | 13 | TRBV29-1 | TRBD1 | TGCAGCGCGACCGATCAGGGGGACACTGAAGCTTTCTTT | CSATDQGDTEAFF
TRBJ1-1 | - | 14 | TRBV5-5 | - | TGTGCCAGCAGCTTGCGGTTCGGAAGCTTTGAAGCTTTCTTT | CASSLRFGSFEAFF
TRBJ2-6 | - | 15 | TRBV19 | - | TGTGCCAGTAGTATGCCAGGGACTGGGGCCAACGTCCTGACTTTC | CASSMPGTGANVLTF
TRBJ2-2 | - | 15 | TRBV10-3 | TRBD1 | TGTGCCATCAGTAGAACAGGGGAAGGGACCGGGGAGCTGTTTTTT | CAISRTGEGTGELFF
TRBJ2-1 | - | 16 | TRBV19 | - | TGTGCCAGTAGTGCACTAGCCCTAGCGCCCTACAATGAGCAGTTCTTC | CASSALALAPYNEQFF
TRBJ2-2 | - | 9 | TRBV20-1 | - | TGCAGTGGTACCGGGGAGCTGTTTTTT | CSGTGELFF
TRBJ2-1 | - | 20 | TRBV19 | - | TGTGCCAGTAGTATATCCGCGACTCCCTTTACTCAATCCTCTTACAATGAGCAGTTCTTC | CASSISATPFTQSSYNEQFF
TRBJ1-5 | - | 16 | TRBV4-1 | - | TGCGCCAGCAGCCAAGGGCTGGGTTGGGGCAATCAGCCCCAGCATTTT | CASSQGLGWGNQPQHF
TRBJ2-6 | - | 15 | TRBV29-1 | - | TGCAGCGTTGGTGAGGGGAGGTCTGGGGCCAACGTCCTGACTTTC | CSVGEGRSGANVLTF
TRBJ2-7 | - | 14 | TRBV4-1 | TRBD2 | TGCGCCAGCAGCCCACCGGGACTAGTCTACGAGCAGTACTTC | CASSPPGLVYEQYF
TRBJ2-7 | - | 12 | TRBV7-6 | - | TGTGCCAGCAGTTCCCTGGGGGGCGAGCAGTACTTC | CASSSLGGEQYF
TRBJ2-1 | - | 13 | TRBV7-9 | - | TGTGCCAGCAGCCCCCGACTGAACAATGAGCAGTTCTTC | CASSPRLNNEQFF
TRBJ1-1 | once | 14 | TRBV7-6 | - | TGTGCCAGCAGCGAGGGGGGGTCGGGCACTGAAGCTTTCTTT | CASSEGGSGTEAFF
TRBJ1-2 | - | 12 | TRBV9 | - | TGTGCCAGCAGCCCCGACAACTATGGCTACACCTTC | CASSPDNYGYTF
TRBJ2-5 | - | 17 | TRBV21-1 | - | TGTGCCAGCCGCGAACGGACAGGGAGGTGCGGGTTGGAGACCCAGTACTTC | CASRERTGRCGLETQYF
TRBJ2-7 | - | 16 | TRBV5-4 | TRBD2 | TGTGCCAGCAGCTTGTTTCCTAGCGGGAGCTCCTACGAGCAGTACTTC | CASSLFPSGSSYEQYF
TRBJ2-7 | - | 12 | TRBV6-1 | - | TGTGCCAGCGGAGACGGGGGCTACGAGCAGTACTTC | CASGDGGYEQYF
TRBJ2-6 | - | 14 | TRBV11-2 | - | TGTGCCAGCAGCTCCTACTCTGGGGCCAACGTCCTGACTTTC | CASSSYSGANVLTF
TRBJ2-6 | - | 18 | TRBV9 | - | TGTGCCAGCAGCGTAGGACAAGGATCGCACTCTGGGGCCAACGTCCTGACTTTC | CASSVGQGSHSGANVLTF
TRBJ2-3 | - | 17 | TRBV7-6 | TRBD2 | TGTGCCAGCAGCCCCTCGGGACTAGCGGAGAGCACAGATACGCAGTATTTT | CASSPSGLAESTDTQYF
TRBJ2-7 | - | 16 | TRBV28 | TRBD1 | TGTGCCAGCATCCCAAGGCGGGGACAGGGCTACTACGAGCAGTACTTC | CASIPRRGQGYYEQYF
TRBJ2-7 | - | 15 | TRBV9 | TRBD2 | TGTGCCAGCAGCGATACTAGCGACCCACTCTACGAGCAGTACTTC | CASSDTSDPLYEQYF